The T cell receptor beta chain described here comes from a study of T cell responses to AZD1222 COVID-19 vaccine. A word on this clone: The antigen remains unidentified.

Method: immunoSEQ multiplex PCR; TCRdb's copy keeps in-frame clones and lacks some. The sample contains 80,000 or so clones, approximately 90% of which appear only once. Study-level findings and limits: None of the repertoires were sampled until the peak T cell response had passed. After two AZD1222 doses, spike-specific TCR breadth and depth rose versus day 0. CD4 TCRs associated with vaccination spanned spike, dominating at 160-218 and 743-854.

Germline CDR1 reads LGHNA; CDR2 reads YSLEER. V shed 0 bases and J shed 6 bases, with 6 bases lying between them. CDR3 length equals 13 residues. This clonotype was obtained from an adult in good health. This sample comprised peripheral blood, obtained on day 0 of AZD1222 vaccination. The chain is built from TRBV4-3 and TRBJ1-3; D unclear. CDR3 DNA sequence: TGCGCCAGCAGCCAAGATGTTCTAAACACCATATATTTT. This sequence encodes CASSQDVLNTIYF.